The clone carrying this T cell receptor beta chain was recorded only once. The antigen is not known. The table came from immunoSEQ multiplex PCR; TCRdb's copy has only in-frame clones and leaves some out. The sample lists some 86,000 clones, about 90% occurring once. V dropped 10 bases and J dropped 10 bases, with 17 bases sitting between them. This CDR3 is 13 amino acids long. Germline loops: CDR1 LNHDA, CDR2 SQIVND (reference sequence). The entry originates in a study of OX40 agonist ivuxolimab in advanced cancers. General study points: Patients with a partial response at 0.1-3.0 mg/kg had among the lowest clonal expansion. There was clonal expansion of CD4+ and CD8+ blood T cells by week 6 at 0.1 to 3.0 mg/kg.

The sample consisted of CD4+ or CD8+ T cells sorted from blood, taken in a trial of the OX40 agonist ivuxolimab. This chain joins TRBV19 and TRBJ2-6, with D perhaps matching TRBD1 or TRBD2 (6 bases each). The clonotype originates from an adult with an advanced solid tumor such as melanoma, head and neck, liver or kidney cancer. CDR3 DNA sequence: TGTGCCACCAATCCGGGGGCCCCTAACGTCCTGACTTTC. The encoded protein is CATNPGAPNVLTF. The full variable domain, in which reference TRBV19 and TRBJ2-6 provide the parts outside the CDR3, is DGGITQSPKYLFRKEGQNVTLSCEQNLNHDAMYWYRQDPGQGLRLIYYSQIVNDFQKGDIAEGYSVSREKKESFPLTVTSAQKNPTAFYLCATNPGAPNVLTFGAGSRLTVL.